Each of the 26 T cell receptor beta chains below was sequenced from the same sample in a study of T and B cells in COVID-19 patients. From blood, roughly 220-550 ng of genomic DNA served as TRB template. BIOMED2 TRB-A/B primer pools were used in multiplex TRB PCR. TCRdb reprocessed the multiplex PCR reads with MiXCR, giving one entry per CDR3 protein. This sample has more than 15,000 distinct CDR3 sequences; 25% to 30% occur once, and the top ten carry around 4.3%. Sample: blood. The receptors were sampled from a human donor who had recovered from COVID-19.

V and J are TRBV12-3 or TRBV12-4 and TRBJ1-4; a possible D gene is TRBD1 (5 bases). The CDR3 is 17 amino acids. V lost 7 bases, J lost 0 bases, and 18 bases lay in between. The CDR3 sequence is CASTFSPQGSTNEKLFF. The CDR3 bases are TGTGCCAGCACTTTTTCCCCCCAGGGCTCAACTAATGAAAAACTGTTTTTT.

V and J are TRBV4-3 and TRBJ2-3; no clear D gene. The CDR3 contains 14 residues. V was clipped by 0 bases and J by 6 bases, with 10 bases between them. Germline CDR1 LGHNA, CDR2 YSLEER. The CDR3 sequence: CASSQDPASDTQYF. The CDR3 DNA follows: TGCGCCAGCAGCCAAGACCCGGCCTCGGATACGCAGTATTTT.

The CDR3 DNA follows: TGTGCCAGCAGCTTAGCCGATACGCAGTATTTT. Its translation: CASSLADTQYF. The genes are TRBV7-2 and TRBJ2-3, with unresolved D. The CDR3 contains 11 residues. Germline-derived CDR1 and CDR2 are SGHTA and FQGNSA. Deletions cut 0 bases from V and 6 bases from J, with 1 base between.

This clonotype was recorded a few times. The genes are TRBV20-1 and TRBJ2-3; no clear D gene. The V gene's germline CDR1 is DFQATT and CDR2 SNEGSKA (reference sequence). This CDR3 contains 13 residues. Trimming stripped 0 bases from V and 6 bases from J, with 10 bases between. In DNA, the CDR3 is TGCAGTGCTAGAGACCATCCTTCCGATACGCAGTATTTT. This gives the protein CSARDHPSDTQYF.

The chain has TRBV6-5 and TRBJ2-5; perhaps D is TRBD1 or TRBD2 (6 bases each). This CDR3 spans 13 amino acids. In germline, CDR1 is MNHEY, CDR2 SVGAGI. The germline V and J ends were trimmed by 5 bases and 2 bases, with 9 bases remaining between them. CDR3 DNA sequence: TGTGCCAGCAGTGAGGGGGGACAAGAGACCCAGTACTTC. It translates to CASSEGGQETQYF.

Many counts were recorded for this clonotype. The chain links TRBV5-4 to TRBJ1-4; D unclear. Germline values: CDR1 SGHNT, CDR2 YYREEE (reference sequence). V lost 1 base and J lost 4, with 5 bases in between. The CDR3 length is 13 residues. This CDR3 reads CASSLSSNEKLFF. The CDR3 DNA reads as TGTGCCAGCAGCTTGTCCAGTAATGAAAAACTGTTTTTT.

This clonotype has at least ten counts. The chain has TRBV27 and TRBJ2-5; D is uncertain. The V gene's germline CDR1 is MNHEY and CDR2 SMNVEV (reference sequence). V was pared by 3 bases and J by 3 bases, with 2 bases between. The CDR3 consists of 11 residues. CDR3 nucleotide sequence: TGTGCCAGCAGTTTTAAAGAGACCCAGTACTTC. Translation: CASSFKETQYF.

V gene TRBV6-5 combines with J gene TRBJ2-5; D is unclear. The CDR3 has 12 amino acids. From germline, CDR1 is MNHEY and CDR2 SVGAGI. The V end lost 6 bases, the J end lost 5 bases, and 10 bases lay between the germline ends. CDR3: CASSRSRETQYF. CDR3 DNA sequence: TGTGCCAGCAGCCGATCGCGGGAGACCCAGTACTTC.

This chain uses TRBV4-1 with TRBJ2-7, with TRBD1 as a possible D gene (7 bases). CDR1 MGHRA and CDR2 YSYEKL come from the germline V gene. The CDR3 loop spans 14 amino acids. The ends were cut back, 0 bases at V and 2 bases at J, with 8 bases in the middle. CDR3 protein: CASSQDRGAYEQYF. CDR3 DNA: TGCGCCAGCAGCCAAGACAGGGGGGCCTACGAGCAGTACTTC.

This clonotype was detected many times. The V gene is TRBV6-5, the J gene TRBJ2-2; D may match TRBD1 or TRBD2 (5 bases each). In germline, CDR1 is MNHEY, CDR2 SVGAGI. V lost 1 base, J lost 3 bases, and 12 bases lay in between. This CDR3 is built from 16 residues. DNA of the CDR3: TGTGCCAGCAGTTACTTTCAGGGACCGGACACCGGGGAGCTGTTTTTT. It encodes CASSYFQGPDTGELFF.

This clonotype is medium-sized within its sample. V usage is TRBV27 and J usage is TRBJ1-6; the D gene is possibly TRBD1 (5 bases). Trimming removed 3 bases from V and 10 bases from J, with 13 bases in between. CDR3 size: 14 residues. The V gene's germline CDR1 is MNHEY and CDR2 SMNVEV (reference sequence). CDR3 bases: TGTGCCAGCAGTTTCGGGCAGGGCGGATCACCCCTCCACTTT. Translation: CASSFGQGGSPLHF.

As regards this clonotype: A clone one base away is much larger, so this may be a read error. This chain joins TRBV19 and TRBJ2-1; D is ambiguous. This CDR3 contains 11 residues. Germline V gene data show CDR1 as LNHDA and CDR2 as SQIVND (reference sequence). V shed 9 bases and J shed 10 bases, with 13 bases lying between them. CDR3 loop: CASASPLEQFF. The CDR3 coding sequence is TGTGCCAGCGCTTCCCCGCTCGAGCAGTTCTTC.

The chain is built from TRBV7-9 and TRBJ1-2; 7 bases are shared with TRBD1. From germline, CDR1 is SEHNR and CDR2 FQNEAQ (reference sequence). The CDR3 is 14 residues long. V shed 7 bases and J 4 bases; nucleotides not matched to a gene: 9. This chain's CDR3 is CASIQERQGYGYTF. The CDR3 nucleotides are TGTGCCAGCATCCAGGAGAGACAGGGCTATGGCTACACCTTC. The full variable domain, rest sourced from reference TRBV7-9 and TRBJ1-2, is DTGVSQNPRHKITKRGQNVTFRCDPISEHNRLYWYRQTLGQGPEFLTYFQNEAQLEKSRLLSDRFSAERPKGSFSTLEIQRTEQGDSAMYLCASIQERQGYGYTFGSGTRLTVV.

The rearrangement links TRBV6-1 to TRBJ1-2; 9 nucleotides agree with TRBD1. CDR1 is MNHNS, CDR2 SASEGT, per germline. V was pared by 3 bases and J by 3 bases, with 5 bases of the junction left unmatched. This CDR3 is built from 15 residues. In DNA, the CDR3 is TGTGCCAGCAGTGAGAGGGACAGGGAGGACTATGGCTACACCTTC. Its translation is CASSERDREDYGYTF.

This clonotype has more than one count but fewer than ten. This sequence joins TRBV6-5 and TRBJ1-1; a possible D gene is TRBD1 (6 bases). The germline V gene has CDR1 MNHEY and CDR2 SVGAGI. The CDR3 has 15 residues. Trimming left V 2 bases short and J 0 bases short, with 10 bases between. Here the CDR3 reads CASSYGRGLNTEAFF. DNA for the CDR3: TGTGCCAGCAGTTACGGTCGGGGGCTGAACACTGAAGCTTTCTTT.

This clonotype was counted between two and nine times. Written as DNA, the CDR3 is TGTGCCAGCAGCCAAACTTACAATGAGCAGTTCTTC. Amino acid sequence: CASSQTYNEQFF. This chain connects TRBV28 to TRBJ2-1, with D unresolved. From germline, CDR1 is MDHEN and CDR2 SYDVKM. V lost 6 bases and J 4 bases, leaving 7 bases between the germline ends. The CDR3 has 12 residues.

In its sample, this clonotype ranks as medium-sized. The DNA for the CDR3 is TGTGCCATCAGTGAGTCATTCCCGGGATTACGGTCACCCCTCCACTTT. Translating gives CAISESFPGLRSPLHF. This chain connects TRBV10-3 to TRBJ1-6; D gene uncertain. Germline-derived CDR1 and CDR2 are ENHRY and SYGVKD. V was pared by 0 bases and J by 10 bases, with 16 bases between. The CDR3 loop spans 16 amino acids.

This chain joins TRBV21-1 and TRBJ1-1; the listed D gene, TRBD1, was not tested against the DNA. TRBV21-1 is recorded as a pseudogene. The length of the CDR3 is 13 residues. CDR3 amino acids: CASSKAQGARAFF. The CDR3 nucleotides are TGTGCCAGCAGCAAAGCACAGGGGGCGAGGGCTTTCTTT.

By share, this clonotype ranks as medium-sized (0.01 to 0.1%). The genes are TRBV29-1 and TRBJ2-1; TRBD2 aligns across 13 bases. This CDR3 is built from 15 residues. V shed 7 bases and J 4 bases; nucleotides not matched to a gene: 7. From germline, CDR1 is SQVTM and CDR2 ANQGSEA. CDR3 nucleotide sequence: TGCAGCGCCCGGACTAGCGGGGGACTTTACAATGAGCAGTTCTTC. As protein: CSARTSGGLYNEQFF.

By proportion, this clonotype is medium-sized. This chain connects TRBV12-3 or TRBV12-4 to TRBJ2-1; no definite D call. This CDR3 region has 15 residues. Trimming cost V 6 bases and J 5 bases, with 17 bases left between them. The CDR3: CASRPLSLLNNEQFF. The CDR3 bases are TGTGCCAGCAGACCCCTCTCTCTCCTTAACAATGAGCAGTTCTTC.

This clonotype was counted at least ten times. The chain links TRBV19 to TRBJ2-7, with 9 bases aligning to TRBD2. The CDR3 sequence is 13 residues long. V lost 7 bases and J lost 6; bases outside the gene matches: 7. CDR1 LNHDA and CDR2 SQIVND come from the germline V gene (reference sequence). The CDR3 DNA is TGTGCCAGTACCTATAGCGGGGGTTCCGAGCAGTACTTC. Its protein is CASTYSGGSEQYF.

The chain uses TRBV11-2 and TRBJ1-4; no clear D gene. Between the trimmed V and J ends, which lost 5 bases and 5 bases, there was a span of 9 bases. Per germline, CDR1 SGHAT and CDR2 FQNNGV. There are 13 residues in the CDR3. CDR3 in DNA: TGTGCCAGCAGCATGACCGCAAATGAAAAACTGTTTTTT. Amino acids: CASSMTANEKLFF.

The CDR3 sequence is CASSAGTSYEQYF. For the CDR3, the DNA is TGTGCCAGCAGCGCGGGGACATCCTACGAGCAGTACTTC. The rearrangement uses TRBV11-2 and TRBJ2-7; D is possibly TRBD1 or TRBD2 (6 bases each). The CDR3 spans 13 residues. The V gene lost 5 bases and the J gene lost 1 base, with 9 bases spanning the gap. Per germline, CDR1 SGHAT and CDR2 FQNNGV.

This clonotype has a handful of counts. This rearrangement joins TRBV27 to TRBJ2-7, with no clear D. The CDR3 runs to 14 residues. Germline V CDR1 and CDR2: MNHEY, SMNVEV (reference sequence). V shed 3 bases and J shed 0 bases, with 9 bases lying between them. CDR3: CASSLFFSSYEQYF. CDR3 DNA: TGTGCCAGCAGTTTGTTCTTTTCCTCCTACGAGCAGTACTTC.

The chain is built from TRBV6-5 and TRBJ2-3; 8 bases agree with TRBD2. V lost 6 bases, J lost 2 bases, and 7 bases stayed unmatched. Germline V CDR1 and CDR2: MNHEY, SVGAGI. The CDR3 has 15 residues. CDR3 DNA: TGTGCCAGCAGAGATAGCGGGGCCTACACAGATACGCAGTATTTT. Translation gives CASRDSGAYTDTQYF.

This clonotype occurred a few times. This chain joins TRBV6-2 or TRBV6-3 and TRBJ2-7; D perhaps matches TRBD2 (6 bases). The CDR3 has 15 amino acids. CDR1 is MNHEY, CDR2 SVGEGT, per germline. Trimming took off 2 bases at V and 0 bases at J, with 11 bases between the two ends. The CDR3 region is CASSYREASSYEQYF. In DNA, the CDR3 is TGTGCCAGCAGTTACAGGGAGGCGAGCTCCTACGAGCAGTACTTC.